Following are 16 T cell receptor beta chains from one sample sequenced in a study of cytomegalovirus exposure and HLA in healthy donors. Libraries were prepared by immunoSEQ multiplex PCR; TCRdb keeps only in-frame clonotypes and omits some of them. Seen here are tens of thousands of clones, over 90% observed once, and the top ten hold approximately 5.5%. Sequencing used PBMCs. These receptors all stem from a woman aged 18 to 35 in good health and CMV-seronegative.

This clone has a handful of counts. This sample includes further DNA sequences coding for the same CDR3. CDR3 in amino acids: CASVLSGTGAYEQYV. CDR3 nucleotides: TGTGCCAGCGTCCTCTCCGGGACAGGGGCTTACGAGCAGTACGTC. J is TRBJ2-7 and V is TRBV5-6; 10 nucleotides match TRBD1. The CDR3 loop spans 15 amino acids. J gave up 4 bases and V 7 bases, and 11 bases lay outside the gene matches. Germline V gives CDR1 SGHDT, CDR2 YYEEEE.

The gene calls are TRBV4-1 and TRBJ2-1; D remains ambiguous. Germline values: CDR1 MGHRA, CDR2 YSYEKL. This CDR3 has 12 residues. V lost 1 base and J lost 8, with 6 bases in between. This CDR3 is CASSQGLDEQFF. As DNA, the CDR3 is TGCGCCAGCAGCCAAGGTTTAGATGAGCAGTTCTTC.

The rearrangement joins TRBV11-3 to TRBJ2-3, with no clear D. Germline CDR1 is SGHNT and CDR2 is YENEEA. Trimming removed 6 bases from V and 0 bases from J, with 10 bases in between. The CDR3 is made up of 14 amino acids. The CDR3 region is CASSPASSTDTQYF. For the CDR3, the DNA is TGTGCCAGCAGTCCCGCCAGTAGCACAGATACGCAGTATTTT.

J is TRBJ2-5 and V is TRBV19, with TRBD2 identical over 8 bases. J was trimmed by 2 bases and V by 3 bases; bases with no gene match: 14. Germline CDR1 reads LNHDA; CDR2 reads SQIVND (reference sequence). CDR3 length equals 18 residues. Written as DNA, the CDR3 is TGTGCCAGTAGTATTAGCGGGACTTCGTTCATAGCTCAAGAGACCCAGTACTTC. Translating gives CASSISGTSFIAQETQYF.

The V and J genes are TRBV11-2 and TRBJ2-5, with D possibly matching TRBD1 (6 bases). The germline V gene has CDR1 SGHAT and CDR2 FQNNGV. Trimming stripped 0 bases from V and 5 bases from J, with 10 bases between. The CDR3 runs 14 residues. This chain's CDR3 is CASSLDGTYETQYF. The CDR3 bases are TGTGCCAGCAGCTTAGACGGGACATACGAGACCCAGTACTTC.

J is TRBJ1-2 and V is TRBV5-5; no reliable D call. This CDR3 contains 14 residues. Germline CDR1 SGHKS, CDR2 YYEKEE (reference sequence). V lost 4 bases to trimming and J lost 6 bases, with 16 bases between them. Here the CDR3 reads CASSIGIQPDGYTF. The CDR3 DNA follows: TGTGCCAGCAGCATCGGGATACAGCCCGATGGCTACACCTTC. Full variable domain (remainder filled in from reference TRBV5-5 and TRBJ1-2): DAGVTQSPTHLIKTRGQQVTLRCSPISGHKSVSWYQQVLGQGPQFIFQYYEKEERGRGNFPDRFSARQFPNYSSELNVNALLLGDSALYLCASSIGIQPDGYTFGSGTRLTVV.

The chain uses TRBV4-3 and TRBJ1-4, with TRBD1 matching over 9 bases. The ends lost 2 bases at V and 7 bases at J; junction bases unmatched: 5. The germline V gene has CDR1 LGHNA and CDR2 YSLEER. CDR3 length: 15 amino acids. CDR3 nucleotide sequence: TGCGCCAGCAGCCAACACAGGGGGCGGGGTGAAAAACTGTTTTTT. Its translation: CASSQHRGRGEKLFF.

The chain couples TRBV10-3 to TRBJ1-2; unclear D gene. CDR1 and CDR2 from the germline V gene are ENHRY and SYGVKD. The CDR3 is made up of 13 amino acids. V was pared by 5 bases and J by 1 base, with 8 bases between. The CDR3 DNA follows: TGTGCCATCAGTCGGGGAGATAACTATGGCTACACCTTC. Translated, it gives CAISRGDNYGYTF.

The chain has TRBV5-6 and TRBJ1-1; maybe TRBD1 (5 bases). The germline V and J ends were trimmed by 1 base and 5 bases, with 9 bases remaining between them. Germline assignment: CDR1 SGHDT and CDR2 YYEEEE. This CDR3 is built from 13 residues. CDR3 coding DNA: TGTGCCAGCAGCTTGCCGGGGGAAACTGAAGCTTTCTTT. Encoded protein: CASSLPGETEAFF.

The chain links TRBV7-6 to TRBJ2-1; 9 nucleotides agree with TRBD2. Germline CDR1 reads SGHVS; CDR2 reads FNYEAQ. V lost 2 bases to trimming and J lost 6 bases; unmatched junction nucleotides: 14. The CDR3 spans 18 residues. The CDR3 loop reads CASSLSPLSLAGANEQFF. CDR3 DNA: TGTGCCAGCAGCTTATCCCCATTAAGCTTAGCGGGAGCCAATGAGCAGTTCTTC.

The CDR3 DNA follows: TGTGCCAGCAGCTCGCATTCCGGGACAGCTTCAGAAGCTTTCTTT. It translates to CASSSHSGTASEAFF. The chain employs TRBV7-3 and TRBJ1-1, with 7 bases lining up with TRBD1. Trimming removed 4 bases from V and 8 bases from J; junction bases left unmatched: 13. This CDR3 comprises 15 residues. Per the germline V gene, CDR1 is SGHTA and CDR2 is FQGTGA.

The CDR3 DNA sequence: TGTGCCAGCAGTGACAGGGGGAGCTCCTACGAGCAGTACTTC. Translation gives CASSDRGSSYEQYF. The chain uses TRBV6-6 and TRBJ2-7, with 9 bases lining up with TRBD1. Per the germline V gene, CDR1 is MNHNY and CDR2 is SVGAGI (reference sequence). CDR3 size: 14 residues. Germline trimming cut 5 bases from V and 0 bases from J; bases unmatched to any gene: 2.

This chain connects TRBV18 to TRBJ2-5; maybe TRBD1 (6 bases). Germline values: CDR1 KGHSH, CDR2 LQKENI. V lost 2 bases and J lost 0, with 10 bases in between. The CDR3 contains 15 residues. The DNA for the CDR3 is TGTGCCAGCTCACCAACCACAGGGAACCAAGAGACCCAGTACTTC. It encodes CASSPTTGNQETQYF.

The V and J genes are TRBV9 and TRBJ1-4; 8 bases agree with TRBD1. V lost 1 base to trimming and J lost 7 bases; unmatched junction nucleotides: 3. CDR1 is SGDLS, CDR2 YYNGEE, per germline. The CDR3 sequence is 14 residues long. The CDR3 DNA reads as TGTGCCAGCAGCGTATCAGGGGGCGGTGAAAAACTGTTTTTT. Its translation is CASSVSGGGEKLFF.

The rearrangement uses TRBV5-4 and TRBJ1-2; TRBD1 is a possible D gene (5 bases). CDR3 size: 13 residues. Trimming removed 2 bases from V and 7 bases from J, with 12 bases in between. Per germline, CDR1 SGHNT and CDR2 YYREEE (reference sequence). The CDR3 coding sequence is TGTGCCAGCAGCTTACGGGGGGACGTTGGCTACACCTTC. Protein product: CASSLRGDVGYTF.

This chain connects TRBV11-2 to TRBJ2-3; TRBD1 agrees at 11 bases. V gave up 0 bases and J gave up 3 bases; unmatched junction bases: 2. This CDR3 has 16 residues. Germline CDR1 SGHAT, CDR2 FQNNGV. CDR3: CASSLEGQGATDTQYF. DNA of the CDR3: TGTGCCAGCAGCTTAGAAGGACAGGGGGCTACAGATACGCAGTATTTT.